These T cell receptor beta chains were read from a single sample in a study of blood T cell repertoires in COVID-19. The repertoire was sequenced with immunoSEQ multiplex PCR; TCRdb's copy has only in-frame clones and lacks some. The data show about 18,000 clones, roughly 88% seen once. The source material was peripheral blood. The receptors were sampled from a human donor in a cohort sampled during active COVID-19. Both conserved end residues are part of each CDR3. A D gene is named only where the DNA matches it firmly. A row's size may be missing; if present it is once, few, many or a size class.

>.|TRBV11-2|16|TRBJ1-5|.
TGTGCCAGCAGCTTAGGGTCGAGGCAGGGTTATCAGCCCCAGCATTTT
CASSLGSRQGYQPQHF
>.|TRBV3-1/TRBV3-2|21|TRBJ2-2|TRBD2
TGTGCCAGCAGCCAAAGGTTTCCACTAGCGGGAAACTCGTCGAGCACCGGGGAGCTGTTTTTT
CASSQRFPLAGNSSSTGELFF
>.|TRBV30|15|TRBJ2-7|TRBD1
TGTGCCTGGAGTTTTGGGACAGGGGCCTCCTACGAGCAGTACTTC
CAWSFGTGASYEQYF
>once|TRBV7-2|12|TRBJ2-5|.
TGTGCCAGCAGCTTAGGAGGGAAGACCCAGTACTTC
CASSLGGKTQYF
>.|TRBV6-2/TRBV6-3|15|TRBJ2-5|TRBD1
TGTGCCAGCAGTTACGGCGGGACAGGGGGGCAGACCCAGTACTTC
CASSYGGTGGQTQYF
>.|TRBV6-1|15|TRBJ2-7|TRBD2
TGTGCCAGCAGTGAAGGACTAGCCGACTCCTACGAGCAGTACTTC
CASSEGLADSYEQYF
>.|TRBV9|14|TRBJ2-1|.
TGTGCCAGCAGCGTAGCTCCTAGTCGTGATGAGCAGTTCTTC
CASSVAPSRDEQFF
>.|TRBV30|13|TRBJ1-6|TRBD1
TGTGCCTGGAGTGTACAGGGGAGTTCACCCCTCCACTTT
CAWSVQGSSPLHF
>few|TRBV6-5|14|TRBJ1-5|.
TGTGCCACCTCCTGGGGGGGAGACAATCAGCCCCAGCATTTT
CATSWGGDNQPQHF
>.|TRBV21-1|14|TRBJ2-7|.
TGTGCCAGCGTGCCTGTGGGCGACGCCTACGAGCAGTACTTC
CASVPVGDAYEQYF